The 7 T cell receptor beta chains in this list originate from one sample, sequenced in a study of blood T cell repertoires in COVID-19. The assay was immunoSEQ multiplex PCR, and TCRdb's table has in-frame clones only and misses some. The sample contains about 220,000 clones, roughly 80% of which appear only once. The specimen sequenced was peripheral blood. The origin of the receptors is a woman aged 70-85 years with acute or convalescent COVID-19.

The chain employs TRBV3-1 (or the pseudogene TRBV3-2) and TRBJ2-7, with D perhaps TRBD2 (5 bases). This CDR3 has 18 residues. V lost 0 bases and J 2 bases, leaving 20 bases between the germline ends. Looked up from germline, CDR1 is LGHDT and CDR2 is YNNKEL (reference sequence). The DNA of the CDR3 is TGTGCCAGCAGCCAAGACCCCTCGGCGGGTGCTTCTACCTACGAGCAGTACGTC. This translates into CASSQDPSAGASTYEQYV.

This chain links TRBV10-1 with TRBJ2-2; no reliable D call. The CDR3 has 13 amino acids. V lost 3 bases and J 6 bases, leaving 8 bases between the germline ends. Germline loops: CDR1 WNHNN, CDR2 SYGVQD (reference sequence). This chain's CDR3 is CASSEFLAGELFF. The CDR3 nucleotides read TGCGCCAGCAGTGAATTTCTCGCCGGGGAGCTGTTTTTT.

The gene calls are TRBV11-2 and TRBJ2-7; possible D gene TRBD2, 6 bases. The CDR3 contains 13 residues. The V and J ends lost 5 bases and 2 bases respectively, with 10 bases between them. CDR1 SGHAT and CDR2 FQNNGV come from the germline V gene. In DNA form, the CDR3 reads TGTGCCAGCAGCCCCCCGGGGGCCTACGAGCAGTACTTC. It is translated as CASSPPGAYEQYF. The full variable domain, completed using reference TRBV11-2 and TRBJ2-7, is EAGVAQSPRYKIIEKRQSVAFWCNPISGHATLYWYQQILGQGPKLLIQFQNNGVVDDSQLPKDRFSAERLKGVDSTLKIQPAKLEDSAVYLCASSPPGAYEQYFGPGTRLTVT.

This chain joins TRBV13 and TRBJ2-7; 10 bases line up with TRBD2. The germline CDR1 and CDR2 sequences are PRHDT and FYEKMQ (reference sequence). The CDR3 consists of 16 residues. Trimming at V came to 0 bases and at J to 8 bases, leaving 10 bases not matched to a gene. CDR3 bases: TGTGCCAGCAGCTTAGGCCCAGCGGGGGGGCCTACGAAGCAGTACTTC. It encodes CASSLGPAGGPTKQYF.

The chain employs TRBV10-3 and TRBJ2-1; a weak D match, TRBD2 (7 bases). The CDR3 has 15 residues. Germline CDR1 and CDR2: ENHRY and SYGVKD. V lost 7 bases and J lost 10, with 23 bases in between. In DNA form, the CDR3 reads TGTGCCATCACCTCCGGCCGGGGGGCTCTTGTGGAGCAGTTCTTC. Its translation is CAITSGRGALVEQFF.

The sample holds many counts of this clone. The rearrangement joins TRBV3-1 (or the pseudogene TRBV3-2) to TRBJ2-2, with 9 bases matching TRBD2. Germline CDR1 is LGHDT and CDR2 is YNNKEL (reference sequence). The CDR3 length is 15 residues. J lost 4 bases, V lost 4 bases, and 4 bases had no gene match. CDR3 region: CASSPLAGSTGELFF. The CDR3 nucleotides are TGTGCCAGCAGCCCGCTAGCGGGGAGCACCGGGGAGCTGTTTTTT.

V and J are TRBV5-1 and TRBJ2-5; 8 bases line up with TRBD1. The CDR3 runs 15 residues. Germline CDR1 reads SGHRS; CDR2 reads YFSETQ. Germline trimming cut 0 bases from V and 5 bases from J; bases unmatched to any gene: 6. For the CDR3, the DNA is TGCGCCAGCAGCTTGGCTCCAGGGGGCTTGGAGACCCAGTACTTC. Translated, it gives CASSLAPGGLETQYF.